The present T cell receptor beta chain was sequenced within a study of blood T cell repertoires in COVID-19. On the study more broadly: Material from acute and convalescent COVID-19 was sourced from the United States, Italy and Spain. T cells, B-cell-depleted T cells, or PBMCs supplied cDNA or gDNA.

Germline V gene lookup returns CDR1 MNHNY and CDR2 SVGAGI (reference sequence). This CDR3 has 14 amino acids. Trimming took 2 bases from V and 8 from J, leaving 13 bases between them. Repertoires were generated with immunoSEQ multiplex PCR, while TCRdb's copy carries only in-frame clones and drops some. The table lists about 100,000 clones, 85% of them singletons. This clonotype originated in a man aged 45-65 years with active or convalescent COVID-19. Sequenced: peripheral blood. The chain couples TRBV6-6 to TRBJ2-1, with D perhaps matching TRBD2 (6 bases). The CDR3 reads CASSYGGLIHEQFF. CDR3 bases: TGTGCCAGCAGTTACGGGGGACTGATACATGAGCAGTTCTTC.